Listed here are 12 T cell receptor beta chains from one sample, sequenced in a study of cytomegalovirus exposure and HLA in healthy donors. Amplification used 60 Vbeta primers and 13 Jbeta primers. Sequencing was performed with immunoSEQ multiplex PCR; in TCRdb, only in-frame clones are kept and a portion is missing. The table has 300,000 or so clones, 84% seen once. The sequencing sample was made of PBMCs. The source is a woman between 40 and 55 years old in good health and CMV-seropositive.

This clone appeared once. The gene calls are TRBV7-9 and TRBJ2-3, with D unclear. The CDR3 is 13 amino acids. Trimming removed 5 bases at V and 3 bases at J, with 9 bases between. Germline V lookup: CDR1 SEHNR, CDR2 FQNEAQ (reference sequence). Written as DNA, the CDR3 is TGTGCCAGCAGCACAACCGGGACAGATACGCAGTATTTT. Encoded protein: CASSTTGTDTQYF.

J is TRBJ2-7 and V is TRBV4-3; 7 nucleotides match TRBD1. The ends lost 0 bases at V and 5 bases at J; junction bases unmatched: 1. The CDR3 loop spans 13 amino acids. Per the germline V gene, CDR1 is LGHNA and CDR2 is YSLEER. The CDR3 coding sequence is TGCGCCAGCAGCCAAGATCAGGGGGACGAGCAGTACTTC. Amino acids: CASSQDQGDEQYF.

CDR3 sequence reads: CASSIPGLSGANVLTF. The DNA for the CDR3 is TGTGCCAGCAGCATCCCAGGGCTCTCTGGGGCCAACGTCCTGACTTTC. The V call is TRBV5-6, the J call TRBJ2-6; perhaps TRBD1 as D (5 bases). Germline assignment: CDR1 SGHDT and CDR2 YYEEEE. Trimming removed 4 bases from V and 0 bases from J, with 11 bases in between. The CDR3 contains 16 residues. Based on the CDR3 plus reference TRBV5-6 and TRBJ2-6, the full variable domain is DAGVTQSPTHLIKTRGQQVTLRCSPKSGHDTVSWYQQALGQGPQFIFQYYEEEERQRGNFPDRFSGHQFPNYSSELNVNALLLGDSALYLCASSIPGLSGANVLTFGAGSRLTVL.

This chain connects TRBV10-3 to TRBJ1-4; 7 bases map to TRBD1. The CDR3 extends over 13 amino acids. Germline V CDR1 and CDR2: ENHRY, SYGVKD. V was clipped by 6 bases and J by 3 bases; unmatched bases: 1. The DNA for the CDR3 is TGTGCCATCAGCGGGACAGCTAATGAAAAACTGTTTTTT. This gives the protein CAISGTANEKLFF.

The rearrangement joins TRBV6-4 to TRBJ2-2, with D maybe TRBD2 (6 bases). Germline V lookup: CDR1 MRHNA, CDR2 SNTAGT. The V gene lost 2 bases and the J gene lost 6 bases, with 16 bases spanning the gap. The CDR3 is 16 amino acids. The CDR3 sequence: CASSDEVERAPGELFF. The CDR3 nucleotides read TGTGCCAGCAGTGACGAAGTTGAGCGGGCCCCCGGGGAGCTGTTTTTT.

V and J are TRBV15 and TRBJ2-1, with 7 bases lining up with TRBD2. With V trimmed by 0 bases and J by 5 bases, 7 bases remained unmatched. The CDR3 totals 16 residues. Germline values: CDR1 LNHNV, CDR2 YYDKDF (reference sequence). The CDR3 DNA reads TGTGCCACCAGCAGAGAGTCAGAGCGGGGCGACAATGAGCAGTTCTTC. This sequence encodes CATSRESERGDNEQFF.

As concerns this clone: Other nucleotide sequences in the sample specify the same CDR3. The chain joins TRBV28 to TRBJ1-1, with D uncertain. This CDR3 is 11 amino acids long. Looked up from germline, CDR1 is MDHEN and CDR2 is SYDVKM. Trimming removed 2 bases at V and 7 bases at J, with 5 bases between. CDR3 residues: CASSLGGEAFF. CDR3 DNA: TGTGCCAGCAGTTTAGGAGGTGAAGCTTTCTTT.

This chain connects TRBV10-3 to TRBJ2-7; 10 nucleotides line up with TRBD2. CDR3 length: 16 amino acids. Germline V lookup: CDR1 ENHRY, CDR2 SYGVKD. After removal of 2 bases from V and 1 base from J, the junction contained 5 bases not matched to a gene. Here the CDR3 DNA reads TGTGCCATCAGTGAGCCCTCGACTAGCGGGTCCTACGAGCAGTACTTC. Protein sequence: CAISEPSTSGSYEQYF.

The J gene is TRBJ2-7, the V gene TRBV28; 11 nucleotides agree with TRBD2. V shed 4 bases, J shed 4 bases, and the junction held 9 bases outside the gene matches. Germline CDR1 MDHEN, CDR2 SYDVKM. The CDR3 runs 16 residues. The CDR3, as DNA: TGTGCCAGCAGTTCCCTGACCGGGACTAGCGGATACGAGCAGTACTTC. Translation: CASSSLTGTSGYEQYF.

V gene TRBV28 combines with J gene TRBJ2-7; TRBD2 matches 11 bases. The CDR3 has 15 amino acids. Looked up from germline, CDR1 is MDHEN and CDR2 is SYDVKM. J was trimmed by 6 bases and V by 6 bases; bases with no gene match: 10. In nucleotides, the CDR3 is TGTGCCAGCAGCCCAGCCCGGCTAGCGGGAGGCGAGCAGTACTTC. Translating gives CASSPARLAGGEQYF.

In this sample, this clone turned up a few times. The CDR3 sequence is CASSQSGRTGDEAFF. The CDR3 bases are TGTGCCAGCAGCCAATCGGGAAGGACAGGGGATGAAGCTTTCTTT. This sequence joins TRBV16 and TRBJ1-1; 9 nucleotides agree with TRBD1. Germline CDR1 is KGHSY and CDR2 is FQNENV. V lost 0 bases, J lost 7 bases, and 6 bases stayed unmatched. The CDR3 spans 15 residues.

The chain carries TRBV6-6 and TRBJ2-1, with D possibly TRBD2 on 5 matching bases. This CDR3 contains 14 residues. Germline V gene sequence: CDR1 MNHNY, CDR2 SVGAGI (reference sequence). Trimming cost V 2 bases and J 5 bases, with 10 bases left between them. DNA of the CDR3: TGTGCCAGCAGTTACAGGCTAGCTAACAATGAGCAGTTCTTC. Protein sequence: CASSYRLANNEQFF.